The source of this TCR beta chain is a study of blood T cell repertoires in COVID-19 (dated by TCRdb to 2018 to 2020). With respect to the entire study: Samples covering the acute and convalescent phases of COVID-19 were provided by collaborators in the United States, Italy and Spain. The samples were drawn from two sources: the first 160 participants of the ongoing ImmuneRACE study, and 1,200 or so subjects contributed by 6 global collaborators. The prospective study material was composed of cDNA or gDNA derived from T cells, B-cell-depleted T cells, or PBMCs. A de-identified subject ID, COVID-19 status, age in years and sex were almost always included in the sample metadata. The repertoires were released in a freely available public database meant as a resource for research on the immune response to SARS-CoV-2. Where HLA class I and class II types were available, the types were taken from metadata supplied by the sample provider, not from assay-based typing. The dataset comprised deeply sampled blood TCRbeta repertoires from subjects exposed to, actively infected with, or recovered from COVID-19. Study-level results and caveats: The quantity of clinical and demographic metadata differed by source and by participant and was supplied without curation.

TCRbeta CDR3 regions were amplified from genomic DNA using the immunoSEQ Assay, a bias-controlled multiplex PCR. Turning to the authors' computational methods: Within the assay, amplification of reference gene primers was used to estimate how many nucleated cells each sample contained. To quantify the absolute abundance of each unique TCRbeta CDR3 rearrangement, sequence reads were collapsed and filtered. For each sample, productive Simpson clonality was calculated by taking the square root of Simpson's diversity index across productive rearrangements. TCRdb limited this immuneACCESS table to in-frame rearrangements with V and J called. A share of clones is missing; checked studies link under half to unresolved V genes, and the rest is unexplained. V and J calls and clone size are as listed in that table; D and trimming were resolved from the DNA. The sample includes 170,000 or so clones, with roughly 84% observed a single time. Of the sample, approximately 14% falls within the top ten clones.

CDR1 and CDR2, looked up from the germline V gene (reference sequence), are LNHDA and SQIVND. The junction shows trimming of 3 bases on V and 9 bases on J, plus 24 bases between the germline ends. Measured from the cysteine to the phenylalanine, the CDR3 is 18 residues long. Only the CDR3 DNA is retained, 54 bases long and in frame from the first base. Collaborating institutions collected whole blood in K2EDTA tubes following their own protocols. Collaborator samples were shipped for TCRbeta analysis as frozen whole blood, isolated PBMCs, or DNA extracted from either sample type. With regard to this clone: Its antigen remains unidentified. Base qualities are missing; no much larger clone stands one base away.

The sequence came from a man younger than 30 with active or convalescent COVID-19. The sequencing input was peripheral blood. Here the chain combines TRBV19 and TRBJ1-6, with the identity of the D gene unclear. The CDR3: CASSMIGTSISQFSPLHF. The nucleotide sequence is given as TGTGCCAGTAGTATGATTGGTACCTCGATATCGCAGTTTTCACCCCTCCACTTT.